This T cell receptor beta chain was observed in a study of post-analysis software for immune sequencing data. The germline V gene encodes CDR1 MDHEN and CDR2 SYDVKM. This CDR3 contains 17 residues. J lost 1 base, V lost 3 bases, and 2 bases had no gene match. Notes on this clonotype: The antigen is unknown.

Sequencing libraries made from TCR beta cDNA carried unique molecular identifiers. Between about 0.85 and 10 million T cells gave rise to 500,000 to 600,000 cDNA molecules. TCRdb called the PCR reads again in MiXCR, with one record for every CDR3 protein. Of 750,000 to 900,000 distinct CDR3 sequences listed, more than 45% were seen once; the top ten hold roughly 4.4%. Whole-study results and caveats: Significantly decreased normalized Chao1 diversity was recorded for multiple sclerosis patients relative to controls. Roughly 5 TRBV segments, TRBV5-6, TRBV5-1 and TRBV20-1 among them, were found more frequent in patients than controls.

Input material: blood. The clonotype originates from a girl aged 10 to 17 with multiple sclerosis. The chain has TRBV28 and TRBJ2-6; 11 bases match TRBD1. In nucleotides, the CDR3 is TGTGCCAGCAGTTTTGGACAGGGGGCTTCTGGGGCCAACGTCCTGACTTTC. This gives the protein CASSFGQGASGANVLTF.